This entry is about one TCR beta chain. Clones were read by immunoSEQ multiplex PCR, and TCRdb kept only the in-frame ones, dropping some. This repertoire shows about 190,000 clones, around 90% found once; its top ten account for 0.62%. The sample originates from a study of blood T cell repertoires in COVID-19. The CDR3 has 15 amino acids. Trimming removed 3 bases from V and 4 bases from J, with 14 bases in between. From germline, CDR1 is SGHNT and CDR2 YYREEE (reference sequence). The clonotype originates from a man aged 50 to 60 with acute or convalescent COVID-19. The sample comprised peripheral blood. The chain uses TRBV5-4 and TRBJ2-1; possibly TRBD2 for D (6 bases). The chain's CDR3 is CASSSREELYNEQFF. CDR3 DNA sequence: TGTGCCAGCAGCTCCAGGGAGGAGTTATACAATGAGCAGTTCTTC.